One sample yielded the 2 T cell receptor beta chains listed below, sequenced in a study of OX40 agonist ivuxolimab in advanced cancers. Produced via immunoSEQ multiplex PCR; TCRdb's table is partial and in-frame only. The data contain about 37,000 clones, roughly 87% of them singletons. Sequenced material: CD4+ or CD8+ T cells sorted from blood, taken in a trial of the OX40 agonist ivuxolimab. The source of these receptors is an adult with an advanced solid tumor such as melanoma, head and neck, liver or kidney cancer.

The V call is TRBV4-3, the J call TRBJ2-3; possibly TRBD2 for D (6 bases). The germline V gene has CDR1 LGHNA and CDR2 YSLEER. V was clipped by 0 bases and J by 5 bases, with 12 bases between them. The CDR3 consists of 15 residues. The CDR3 is CASSQDELAQDTQYF. The DNA of the CDR3 is TGCGCCAGCAGCCAAGATGAACTAGCTCAAGATACGCAGTATTTT.

This chain joins TRBV5-6 and TRBJ2-2; 8 nucleotides align to TRBD1. CDR1 is SGHDT, CDR2 YYEEEE, per germline. CDR3 length: 16 amino acids. Losses at the gene ends were 3 bases for V and 4 bases for J; bases not matched to a gene: 8. Here the CDR3 reads CASSSDREDSTGELFF. CDR3 nucleotide sequence: TGTGCCAGCAGCTCGGACAGGGAAGATAGCACCGGGGAGCTGTTTTTT.